This TCR beta chain was identified in a study of OX40 agonist ivuxolimab in advanced cancers. Study-level background: A diagnosis of hepatocellular carcinoma, melanoma, renal cell or head and neck cancer was present in dose-escalation patients. Broader study findings: In a subset of nonresponders, normalized T-cell clonal expansion was also low. Clones of CD4+ and CD8+ blood T cells grew by week 6 at doses of 0.1 to 3.0 mg/kg.

Details on this clone: Its antigen is unidentified.

J lost 6 bases, V lost 3 bases, and 6 bases had no gene match. This CDR3 comprises 15 residues. The V gene's germline CDR1 is SGHVS and CDR2 FQNEAQ. Clones were sequenced by immunoSEQ multiplex PCR, and TCRdb holds only the in-frame ones, with some missing. The table shows about 60,000 clones, with 80% to 90% occurring only once. Patients who had autoimmune disease history or got systemic immunosuppression were left out. This rearrangement joins TRBV7-8 to TRBJ2-7; 12 bases are a match to TRBD1. The sequence was collected from an adult with an advanced solid tumor such as melanoma, head and neck, liver or kidney cancer. The sequenced sample was CD4+ or CD8+ T cells sorted from blood, obtained in a trial of the OX40 agonist ivuxolimab. DNA of the CDR3: TGTGCCAGCAGCTTTTCCGGGACAGGGGGCGGCGAGCAGTACTTC. Protein: CASSFSGTGGGEQYF.